These 24 T cell receptor beta chains share one sample of origin, sequenced in a study of OX40 agonist ivuxolimab in advanced cancers. Only in-frame clones appear in the TCRdb table, and some are missing; sequencing was by immunoSEQ multiplex PCR. This table holds around 95,000 clones, more than 75% found once. The starting material was CD4+ or CD8+ T cells sorted from blood, obtained in a trial of the OX40 agonist ivuxolimab. Source of these receptors: an adult with an advanced solid tumor such as melanoma, head and neck, liver or kidney cancer.

This clone was seen only once. In DNA, the CDR3 is TGTGCCAGCAGTTTACAGGCCGGGGGATATCAGCCCCAGCATTTT. It codes for CASSLQAGGYQPQHF. The V and J genes are TRBV28 and TRBJ1-5; D possibly corresponds to TRBD1 (5 bases). The V end lost 2 bases, the J end lost 5 bases, and 13 bases lay between the germline ends. This CDR3 has 15 amino acids. CDR1 is MDHEN, CDR2 SYDVKM, per germline. Supplemented by reference TRBV28 and TRBJ1-5, the full variable domain reads DVKVTQSSRYLVKRTGEKVFLECVQDMDHENMFWYRQDPGLGLRLIYFSYDVKMKEKGDIPEGYSVSREKKERFSLILESASTNQTSMYLCASSLQAGGYQPQHFGDGTRLSIL.

V is TRBV19 and J is TRBJ1-5; 7 bases fit TRBD1. Per the germline V gene, CDR1 is LNHDA and CDR2 is SQIVND (reference sequence). The J segment lost 7 bases and the V segment lost 5 bases, leaving 14 bases of the junction unmatched. There are 16 residues in the CDR3. The CDR3 is CASSPGQHGIFQPQHF. The CDR3 DNA is TGTGCCAGTAGTCCGGGACAGCATGGGATATTCCAGCCCCAGCATTTT.

Comments on this clone: A junction boundary mismatches the germline segment, possibly from a read error. V usage is TRBV30 and J usage is TRBJ2-7; D unresolved. The CDR3 length is 12 residues. Per the germline V gene, CDR1 is GTSNPN and CDR2 is SVGIG (reference sequence). CDR3 residues: CAWGVLSYEQYF. CDR3 DNA sequence: TGTGCCTGGGGTGTACTCAGCTACGAGCAGTACTTC.

CDR3 loop: CASIGATTNTEAFF. In DNA, the CDR3 is TGTGCCAGCATTGGCGCGACAACCAACACTGAAGCTTTCTTT. The rearrangement joins TRBV6-6 to TRBJ1-1; no reliable D call. V dropped 7 bases and J dropped 2 bases, with 14 bases sitting between them. Germline V lookup: CDR1 MNHNY, CDR2 SVGAGI (reference sequence). The CDR3 is 14 residues long.

The chain has TRBV2 and TRBJ2-1, with 9 positions matching TRBD2. Trimming removed 5 bases from V and 7 bases from J; junction bases left unmatched: 9. CDR1 and CDR2 from the germline V gene are SNHLY and FYNNEI. The CDR3 sequence is 15 residues long. The CDR3 spells CASSKGLASKNEQFF. The CDR3 nucleotides read TGTGCCAGCAGTAAGGGACTAGCCTCTAAGAATGAGCAGTTCTTC.

The chain uses TRBV11-3 and TRBJ2-1, with TRBD2 matching over 7 bases. There are 14 residues in the CDR3. Per the germline V gene, CDR1 is SGHNT and CDR2 is YENEEA. Trimming removed 5 bases from V and 8 bases from J; junction bases left unmatched: 9. The CDR3 DNA reads as TGTGCCAGCAGCCTCAATCCTCTAGCGGATGAGCAGTTCTTC. Translated: CASSLNPLADEQFF.

The V gene is TRBV28, the J gene TRBJ1-1; the D gene is possibly TRBD1 (5 bases). The ends were cut back, 6 bases at V and 0 bases at J, with 11 bases in the middle. Germline assignment: CDR1 MDHEN and CDR2 SYDVKM. The CDR3 runs 14 residues. The CDR3 is CASRSRALNTEAFF. The CDR3 DNA reads TGTGCCAGCAGGTCCAGGGCCTTGAACACTGAAGCTTTCTTT.

CDR3 loop: CASSPLLNTEAFF. CDR3 sequence (DNA): TGTGCCAGCAGTCCTCTCCTTAACACTGAAGCTTTCTTT. The J gene is TRBJ1-1, the V gene TRBV27; D uncertain. Germline assignment: CDR1 MNHEY and CDR2 SMNVEV (reference sequence). V lost 5 bases and J 2 bases, leaving 9 bases between the germline ends. The CDR3 length is 13 residues.

V is TRBV18 and J is TRBJ1-1; 8 bases align to TRBD1. The CDR3 extends over 14 amino acids. Germline CDR1 reads KGHSH; CDR2 reads LQKENI. V was clipped by 4 bases and J by 4 bases; unmatched bases: 5. CDR3 sequence (DNA): TGTGCCAGCTCACTGCAGGGGGCGTCCACTGAAGCTTTCTTT. Its translation is CASSLQGASTEAFF. The full variable domain, rest sourced from reference TRBV18 and TRBJ1-1, is NAGVMQNPRHLVRRRGQEARLRCSPMKGHSHVYWYRQLPEEGLKFMVYLQKENIIDESGMPKERFSAEFPKEGPSILRIQQVVRGDSAAYFCASSLQGASTEAFFGQGTRLTVV.

The rearrangement joins TRBV6-1 to TRBJ2-2; TRBD2 matches 10 bases. CDR3 length: 15 residues. Unmatched junction bases numbered 3, after V lost 5 bases and J lost 3 bases. The V gene's germline CDR1 is MNHNS and CDR2 SASEGT. Here the CDR3 reads CASSLTSGYTGELFF. The CDR3 nucleotides are TGTGCCAGCAGTCTGACTAGCGGGTACACCGGGGAGCTGTTTTTT.

The J gene is TRBJ2-3, the V gene TRBV12-2; TRBD2, the table's D call, lacks a check against the DNA. TRBV12-2 is a documented pseudogene. CDR3 length: 13 residues. The CDR3 region has the DNA TGTGCAAGTCGACCCGGGAAAGCAGATACGCAGTATTTT. Amino acid sequence: CASRPGKADTQYF.

Regarding this clone: Other DNA sequences in the same sample also yield this CDR3. This rearrangement joins TRBV7-9 to TRBJ2-3, with TRBD2 identical over 12 bases. The germline V gene encodes CDR1 SEHNR and CDR2 FQNEAQ (reference sequence). V was clipped by 3 bases and J by 3 bases; unmatched bases: 4. The CDR3 extends over 16 amino acids. This CDR3 reads CASSLTSGSGTDTQYF. The CDR3 DNA reads as TGTGCCAGCAGCTTGACTAGCGGGAGTGGAACAGATACGCAGTATTTT.

This clone was picked up one time. J is TRBJ2-1 and V is TRBV11-1; D may be TRBD1 or TRBD2 (7 bases each). This CDR3 region has 17 residues. Trimming left V 4 bases short and J 2 bases short, with 18 bases between. CDR1 is SGHAT, CDR2 FQDESV, per germline (reference sequence). CDR3 bases: TGTGCCAGCAGCTCTCCCAGGGGGGGGTCACCCTACAATGAGCAGTTCTTC. This gives the protein CASSSPRGGSPYNEQFF.

In nucleotides, the CDR3 is TGTGCCAGCAGTCTCGACTGGCCGGTTCAGCCCCAGCATTTT. This sequence encodes CASSLDWPVQPQHF. The V and J genes are TRBV7-2 and TRBJ1-5; D gene unclear. Germline values: CDR1 SGHTA, CDR2 FQGNSA. The V and J ends lost 6 bases and 6 bases respectively, with 15 bases between them. This CDR3 is 14 amino acids long.

J is TRBJ2-2 and V is TRBV7-2; 7 bases are a match to TRBD1. The CDR3 is made up of 15 amino acids. Germline V gene lookup returns CDR1 SGHTA and CDR2 FQGNSA. J gave up 5 bases and V 10 bases, and 13 bases lay outside the gene matches. The CDR3 loop reads CATSAGTVGTGELFF. DNA for the CDR3: TGTGCCACTTCAGCTGGGACAGTGGGGACCGGGGAGCTGTTTTTT.

The V and J genes are TRBV18 and TRBJ2-4, with D perhaps matching TRBD1 (5 bases). This CDR3 is built from 15 residues. V lost 5 bases, J lost 2 bases, and 13 bases lay in between. The germline V gene has CDR1 KGHSH and CDR2 LQKENI. The CDR3, as DNA: TGTGCCAGCTCAGGGCAGGGAAACACCAAAAACATTCAGTACTTC. It yields the protein CASSGQGNTKNIQYF.

This clone was seen just once. This CDR3 reads CASSPRTLGNSHEQFF. The DNA of the CDR3 is TGTGCCAGCAGCCCGCGGACATTGGGTAACTCTCATGAGCAGTTCTTC. V usage is TRBV9 and J usage is TRBJ2-1, with D perhaps TRBD1 (5 bases). V was shortened by 4 bases and J by 8 bases, with 22 bases between the two germline ends. Germline loops: CDR1 SGDLS, CDR2 YYNGEE. The CDR3 spans 16 residues.

This sequence joins TRBV25-1 and TRBJ1-4; D may be TRBD1 (5 bases). The CDR3 runs to 15 residues. V dropped 1 base and J dropped 3 bases, with 9 bases sitting between them. CDR1 and CDR2 from the germline V gene are MGHDK and SYGVNS. The CDR3 reads CASSESGASNEKLFF. CDR3 sequence (DNA): TGTGCCAGCAGTGAATCCGGGGCTTCTAATGAAAAACTGTTTTTT.

As DNA, the CDR3 is TGTGCCAGCAGCCCGACAAACAACAATCAGCCCCAGCATTTT. It codes for CASSPTNNNQPQHF. This rearrangement joins TRBV7-2 to TRBJ1-5; D unclear. CDR1 is SGHTA and CDR2 is FQGNSA in the germline V gene. There are 14 residues in the CDR3. V shed 5 bases and J shed 3 bases, with 11 bases lying between them.

The chain employs TRBV30 and TRBJ2-1; D ambiguous. CDR3 length: 12 residues. Germline CDR1 GTSNPN, CDR2 SVGIG (reference sequence). The V end lost 0 bases, the J end lost 7 bases, and 7 bases lay between the germline ends. The CDR3 spells CAWSVGFNEQFF. The DNA for the CDR3 is TGTGCCTGGAGTGTCGGTTTTAATGAGCAGTTCTTC.

The rearrangement uses TRBV30 and TRBJ2-7; TRBD2 aligns across 9 bases. The CDR3 is 15 amino acids. Germline trimming cut 0 bases from V and 2 bases from J; bases unmatched to any gene: 5. The germline V gene encodes CDR1 GTSNPN and CDR2 SVGIG (reference sequence). DNA for the CDR3: TGTGCCTGGAGTGTAAGAGGCGGGAGGGCCTACGAGCAGTACTTC. It translates to CAWSVRGGRAYEQYF.

This chain uses TRBV11-2 with TRBJ2-5; D gene ambiguous. Between the trimmed V and J ends, which lost 5 bases and 1 base, there was a span of 11 bases. Germline V lookup: CDR1 SGHAT, CDR2 FQNNGV. The CDR3 length is 14 residues. Written as DNA, the CDR3 is TGTGCCAGCAGCGACGACTGGGCCCAAGAGACCCAGTACTTC. This translates into CASSDDWAQETQYF.

The rearrangement links TRBV10-3 to TRBJ2-7, with D possibly being TRBD1 or TRBD2 (5 bases each). V shed 0 bases and J shed 5 bases, with 11 bases lying between them. Per germline, CDR1 ENHRY and CDR2 SYGVKD. The CDR3 has 14 residues. The CDR3 loop reads CAISESTVGDEQYF. CDR3 nucleotides: TGTGCCATCAGTGAGTCGACGGTGGGGGACGAGCAGTACTTC.

The chain is built from TRBV5-1 and TRBJ1-1; a possible D gene is TRBD1 (5 bases). The germline CDR1 and CDR2 sequences are SGHRS and YFSETQ. V was shortened by 0 bases and J by 0 bases, with 6 bases between the two germline ends. CDR3 length: 14 amino acids. This chain's CDR3 is CASSLDRMNTEAFF. The CDR3, as DNA: TGCGCCAGCAGCTTGGACAGGATGAACACTGAAGCTTTCTTT.